What follows is one T cell receptor (beta chain) and its context. Its antigen remains unidentified. The record has no base qualities; no much larger clone is one base away. V is reduced by 1 base and J by 3 bases, leaving a spacing of 10 bases between them. Sequences LNHDA (CDR1) and SQIVND (CDR2) are obtained from the germline V gene (reference sequence). From its cysteine to its phenylalanine, the CDR3 spans 14 amino acids. CDR3 DNA only is kept here, 42 bases in frame from base 1. Preparation of the library involved RT-PCR. The instrument was an Illumina HiSeq 2500. TCRdb cleaned the public reads at Q25 with fastp, built clones with MiXCR and kept in-frame beta chains. Duplicate CDR3 protein sequences are folded into a single record with the most common DNA and genes. In all, the sample holds about 780,000 distinct CDR3 sequences, and 18% of those were seen once. In total, the top ten clones hold approximately 11% of the sample.

The data were taken from a study of response to subunit inactivated influenza vaccine (dated 2018 in TCRdb). A note on the overall study: Deep quantitative profiling of the T cell receptor repertoire was used in the study to follow responses to a trivalent subunit inactivated influenza vaccine. Broader findings and caveats from the paper: According to the authors, only a limited number of new T cells may be recruited by each seasonal influenza vaccination.

The chain joins TRBV19 to TRBJ2-7, with the D gene uncertain. The origin of this receptor is a man aged 50 to 60 who received an inactivated influenza vaccine. Donor details come from another sample of the same person, matched by shared clones. This specimen was PBMCs from blood, taken around 5 days after vaccination. The CDR3 has the sequence CASSIALGGYEQYF. The sequenced DNA: TGTGCCAGTAGTATAGCACTGGGCGGCTACGAGCAGTACTTC.